The 19 T cell receptor beta chains reported below all come from one sample, sequenced in a study of T cell clonotyping in hematopoietic cell transplantation. Produced via immunoSEQ multiplex PCR; TCRdb's table is partial and in-frame only. The repertoire includes around 37,000 clones, 85% of them detected once, and approximately 3% sits in the top ten. Specified time point: recipient sample about 28 days before transplant, after cytoreduction. The sample consisted of peripheral blood mononuclear cells, taken before stem cell transplant. The receptors stem from a man in his fifties or sixties with acute myeloid leukemia. Some clones in this sample may be carry-over from other donors' samples.

The V gene is TRBV4-1, the J gene TRBJ1-2, with 9 bases aligning to TRBD1. Germline values: CDR1 MGHRA, CDR2 YSYEKL. The junction had 11 bases not matched to a gene; V was cut back by 1 base and J by 8 bases. This CDR3 is 16 amino acids long. CDR3 sequence: CASSQGGTGIREGYTF. The CDR3 DNA is TGCGCCAGCAGCCAAGGGGGGACAGGGATACGGGAGGGCTACACCTTC.

The rearrangement uses TRBV5-1 and TRBJ2-3; 8 bases are shared with TRBD2. The CDR3 is 19 amino acids. CDR1 and CDR2 from the germline V gene are SGHRS and YFSETQ. The ends lost 3 bases at V and 2 bases at J; junction bases unmatched: 17. CDR3 protein: CASSSGLRPGTRTTDTQYF. CDR3 nucleotides: TGCGCCAGCAGCTCCGGTCTCCGTCCCGGGACTAGAACCACAGATACGCAGTATTTT.

V and J are TRBV11-2 and TRBJ2-7; no clear D. The germline V and J ends were trimmed by 6 bases and 2 bases, with 17 bases remaining between them. The CDR3 is 15 residues long. The germline V gene has CDR1 SGHAT and CDR2 FQNNGV. CDR3 DNA sequence: TGTGCCAGCAGTTCCAGCCCCGGTGGGGCCTACGAGCAGTACTTC. This translates into CASSSSPGGAYEQYF.

This chain uses TRBV18 with TRBJ2-7; the D gene could be TRBD1 or TRBD2 (5 bases each). Germline V gene data show CDR1 as KGHSH and CDR2 as LQKENI. V lost 3 bases, J lost 5 bases, and 20 bases lay in between. The CDR3 is 16 amino acids. The CDR3 coding sequence is TGTGCCAGCTCACCTTGGGGAACGGGACCGGATAACGAGCAGTACTTC. It is translated as CASSPWGTGPDNEQYF.

The rearrangement uses TRBV13 and TRBJ2-7, with D possibly matching TRBD2 (5 bases). Germline loops: CDR1 PRHDT, CDR2 FYEKMQ (reference sequence). The V and J ends lost 2 bases and 3 bases respectively, with 14 bases between them. This CDR3 contains 15 residues. The CDR3 is CASSLKGVGVYEQYF. As DNA, the CDR3 is TGTGCCAGCAGCTTAAAGGGAGTCGGGGTCTACGAGCAGTACTTC.

This chain joins TRBV9 and TRBJ1-1; 7 bases line up with TRBD1. From germline, CDR1 is SGDLS and CDR2 YYNGEE. V lost 6 bases and J lost 5; bases outside the gene matches: 10. The CDR3 covers 14 residues. In nucleotides, the CDR3 is TGTGCCAGCAATCGTCGGGGCAGGGGGACTGAAGCTTTCTTT. This gives the protein CASNRRGRGTEAFF.

A single count supports this clone. The rearrangement links TRBV7-2 to TRBJ2-7; D is unclear. This CDR3 is built from 15 residues. V lost 2 bases and J lost 0, with 11 bases in between. From germline, CDR1 is SGHTA and CDR2 FQGNSA. CDR3 sequence: CASSLSAAASYEQYF. In nucleotides, the CDR3 is TGTGCCAGCAGCTTATCAGCTGCCGCCTCCTACGAGCAGTACTTC.

The V gene is TRBV5-1, the J gene TRBJ1-6, with TRBD1 as a possible D gene (6 bases). The CDR3 covers 15 residues. The germline V gene encodes CDR1 SGHRS and CDR2 YFSETQ. V shed 4 bases and J shed 9 bases, with 17 bases lying between them. The CDR3 here is CASSPDGGMVSPLHF. CDR3 bases: TGCGCCAGCAGCCCGGACGGGGGCATGGTTTCACCCCTCCACTTT.

The chain joins TRBV5-6 to TRBJ2-7, with D possibly matching TRBD1 (7 bases). V was cut by 3 bases and J by 2 bases, with 15 bases left in between. Germline loops: CDR1 SGHDT, CDR2 YYEEEE. CDR3 size: 15 residues. The CDR3 coding sequence is TGTGCCAGCAGCTCTGGAGGGACAGTCCCCTACGAGCAGTACTTC. Its protein is CASSSGGTVPYEQYF.

This sequence joins TRBV15 and TRBJ2-5; 11 nucleotides line up with TRBD2. The CDR3 extends over 17 amino acids. Germline lookup yields CDR1 LNHNV and CDR2 YYDKDF (reference sequence). The J segment lost 2 bases and the V segment lost 5 bases, leaving 10 bases of the junction unmatched. The CDR3 DNA is TGTGCCACCAGCCCTCCTCCGGGACTAGCGGCACAAGAGACCCAGTACTTC. It translates to CATSPPPGLAAQETQYF.

The chain joins TRBV19 to TRBJ2-7; possible D gene TRBD1, 6 bases. Germline V gene lookup returns CDR1 LNHDA and CDR2 SQIVND (reference sequence). V shed 4 bases and J shed 0 bases, with 16 bases lying between them. CDR3 length: 16 residues. The DNA of the CDR3 is TGTGCCAGTAGTAGCCGGTGGGACAAAGGCTCCTACGAGCAGTACTTC. It codes for CASSSRWDKGSYEQYF.

CDR3 loop: CASSQEGLAGYNEQFF. The DNA of the CDR3 is TGCGCCAGCAGCCAAGAGGGATTAGCGGGGTACAATGAGCAGTTCTTC. The chain uses TRBV4-1 and TRBJ2-1; TRBD2 agrees at 8 bases. With 0 bases clipped from V and 4 bases from J, the junction kept 5 bases outside the gene matches. The germline V gene has CDR1 MGHRA and CDR2 YSYEKL. The CDR3 has 16 amino acids.

This rearrangement joins TRBV28 to TRBJ1-1; D perhaps matches TRBD1 (6 bases). This CDR3 contains 14 residues. The germline V gene encodes CDR1 MDHEN and CDR2 SYDVKM. V lost 8 bases and J 0 bases, leaving 13 bases between the germline ends. The DNA for the CDR3 is TGTGCCAGCGTAGGGCAGGGGATGAACACTGAAGCTTTCTTT. Its translation: CASVGQGMNTEAFF.

This clone showed up just a few times. The rearrangement uses TRBV28 and TRBJ1-2, with D uncertain. This CDR3 is 13 amino acids long. V gave up 3 bases and J gave up 4 bases, with 9 bases separating them. The germline V gene has CDR1 MDHEN and CDR2 SYDVKM. CDR3 loop: CASSFIELYGYTF. CDR3 nucleotides: TGTGCCAGCAGTTTTATAGAGCTCTATGGCTACACCTTC.

A note on this clone: At the DNA level, this CDR3 is encoded by other sequences in the same sample as well. This chain links TRBV2 with TRBJ1-1, with D possibly being TRBD1 (5 bases). V was shortened by 4 bases and J by 1 base, with 10 bases between the two germline ends. This CDR3 spans 14 amino acids. CDR1 SNHLY and CDR2 FYNNEI come from the germline V gene. In DNA form, the CDR3 reads TGTGCCAGCAGTGTTCAGGGCACGAACACTGAAGCTTTCTTT. It codes for CASSVQGTNTEAFF.

This clone was seen a few times. The CDR3 sequence is CASRLAGGYNEQFF. The CDR3 nucleotides read TGTGCCAGTAGACTAGCGGGAGGCTACAATGAGCAGTTCTTC. J is TRBJ2-1 and V is TRBV19, with 12 bases lining up with TRBD2. V lost 6 bases to trimming and J lost 3 bases; unmatched junction nucleotides: 0. The CDR3 sequence is 14 residues long. CDR1 and CDR2 (germline): LNHDA, SQIVND (reference sequence).

The count of this clone is one. The V gene is TRBV20-1, the J gene TRBJ2-7; possible D gene TRBD1, 5 bases. V lost 2 bases to trimming and J lost 3 bases, with 5 bases between them. The CDR3 has 11 amino acids. Germline V CDR1 and CDR2: DFQATT, SNEGSKA (reference sequence). The CDR3 sequence: CSARQGYEQYF. The CDR3 bases are TGCAGTGCTAGACAGGGCTACGAGCAGTACTTC.

The chain carries TRBV7-2 and TRBJ2-3, with 7 bases that match TRBD2. J was trimmed by 2 bases and V by 5 bases; bases with no gene match: 7. Germline V gene lookup returns CDR1 SGHTA and CDR2 FQGNSA. The CDR3 length is 15 residues. CDR3 sequence (DNA): TGTGCCAGCAGCCCAGTGGGGGGGACCACAGATACGCAGTATTTT. Its translation: CASSPVGGTTDTQYF. Together with reference TRBV7-2 and TRBJ2-3, the CDR3 gives the full variable domain: GAGVSQSPSNKVTEKGKDVELRCDPISGHTALYWYRQSLGQGLEFLIYFQGNSAPDKSGLPSDRFSAERTGGSVSTLTIQRTQQEDSAVYLCASSPVGGTTDTQYFGPGTRLTVL.

The chain recombines TRBV5-5 with TRBJ1-1; no clear D. Trimming removed 2 bases at V and 9 bases at J, with 11 bases between. Germline loops: CDR1 SGHKS, CDR2 YYEKEE (reference sequence). This CDR3 region has 12 residues. The CDR3 reads CASSFTADQAFF. For the CDR3, the DNA is TGTGCCAGCAGCTTCACGGCAGATCAAGCTTTCTTT.